This T cell receptor (beta chain) was observed in a study of T-cell memory formation after mild COVID-19. Trimming stripped 0 bases from V and 4 bases from J, with 11 bases between. CDR1 is SGHVS and CDR2 is FQNEAQ in the germline V gene. This CDR3 is built from 15 residues. TCRdb processed the 5' RACE reads anew with MiXCR; each CDR3 protein has one entry. Found here are under 450,000 distinct CDR3 sequences, around 15% of them singletons; the top ten hold around a fifth. This clonotype was observed a handful of times. The TCR comes from a man in his late teens or twenties who had mild COVID-19 (a few samples of this study predate the infection). Cell type and time point are not known. The chain couples TRBV7-8 to TRBJ2-3; the D gene is possibly TRBD2 (5 bases). The source material was PBMCs or a T cell subset sorted from them (not recorded which). CDR3 in DNA: TGTGCCAGCAGCTTAGCGGGCCCGAGGGCAGATACGCAGTATTTT. It encodes CASSLAGPRADTQYF.